This T cell receptor beta chain was captured by sequencing in a study of T cell responses to AZD1222 COVID-19 vaccine. Using immunoSEQ multiplex PCR, the repertoire was profiled, and TCRdb retains in-frame clones only, with some absent. The data show roughly 130,000 clones, under 95% seen once. Sequencing used peripheral blood, obtained on day 0 of AZD1222 vaccination. The clonotype originates from an adult in good health.

The CDR3 region has the DNA TGTGCCAGCTCACCGTTGACGGGGGGGTGGCAAGAGACCCAGTACTTC. Translation: CASSPLTGGWQETQYF. V gene TRBV18 combines with J gene TRBJ2-5; 8 nucleotides align to TRBD2. The CDR3 length is 16 residues. Per germline, CDR1 KGHSH and CDR2 LQKENI. Trimming cost V 3 bases and J 2 bases; bases outside gene matches: 8.